The present T cell receptor (beta chain) was sequenced within a study of blood T cell repertoires in COVID-19. Background on the study: Spain, Italy and the United States supplied samples that represented acute and convalescent COVID-19. PBMCs, B-cell-depleted T cells, or T cells were the source of the cDNA or gDNA that made up the material.

The authors' processing: Counts of nucleated cells, estimated from reference gene primer amplification, were obtained. Sequencing used immunoSEQ multiplex PCR; TCRdb keeps in-frame clones, though not all of them. That table furnishes V, J and clone size, whereas the DNA furnished D and trimming. The sample yields 100,000 to 150,000 clones, 86% seen once. The V gene's germline CDR1 is SNHLY and CDR2 FYNNEI. The ends were cut back, 6 bases at V and 6 bases at J, with 11 bases in the middle. CDR3 length: 12 residues. Sequencing used peripheral blood. J is TRBJ1-1 and V is TRBV2; a weak D match, TRBD1 (6 bases). The receptor was derived from a woman between 70 and 85 years old with COVID-19, enrolled during active disease. As DNA, the CDR3 is TGTGCCAGCAGGGGGACATCGGCTGAAGCTTTCTTT. Encoded protein: CASRGTSAEAFF.